The 27 T cell receptor beta chains in this list originate from one sample, sequenced in a study of identical twins. TCRdb re-called the 5' RACE reads through MiXCR, storing one row per CDR3 protein. The sample contains about 210,000 distinct CDR3 sequences, less than 9.5% of which appear only once. The source material was memory (CD45RO+) T cells sorted from blood. These receptors were taken from a woman under 30 in good health.

This clonotype has just a few counts. The V gene is TRBV7-2, the J gene TRBJ2-7, with TRBD2 identical over 11 bases. The germline V gene encodes CDR1 SGHTA and CDR2 FQGNSA. V trimming: 2 bases; J trimming: 5 bases; junction bases outside the gene matches: 5. This CDR3 contains 15 residues. CDR3 residues: CASSLSSGRSHEQYF. The CDR3 coding sequence is TGTGCCAGCAGCTTATCTAGCGGGAGGTCCCACGAGCAGTACTTC.

In this sample, this clonotype turned up a few times. The rearrangement uses TRBV20-1 and TRBJ2-3; D could derive from TRBD1 or TRBD2 (5 bases each). The germline V and J ends were trimmed by 4 bases and 2 bases, with 13 bases remaining between them. CDR3 length equals 14 residues. CDR1 DFQATT and CDR2 SNEGSKA come from the germline V gene (reference sequence). The CDR3 here is CSATMTGPTDTQYF. The CDR3 DNA reads as TGCAGTGCTACTATGACGGGACCCACAGATACGCAGTATTTT.

This clonotype was seen only a few times. The gene calls are TRBV11-1 and TRBJ2-1; D gene ambiguous. Deletions cut 1 base from V and 0 bases from J, with 7 bases between. Per germline, CDR1 SGHAT and CDR2 FQDESV (reference sequence). The CDR3 consists of 15 residues. CDR3 in DNA: TGTGCCAGCAGCTTAGAGGTGAGCTCCTACAATGAGCAGTTCTTC. It is translated as CASSLEVSSYNEQFF.

A few counts support this clonotype. This chain connects TRBV20-1 to TRBJ2-4, with D possibly called TRBD1 or TRBD2 (6 bases each). In germline, CDR1 is DFQATT, CDR2 SNEGSKA (reference sequence). This CDR3 has 15 amino acids. The chain's CDR3 is CTPRGGHREENIQYF. CDR3 coding DNA: TGCACCCCTCGAGGGGGGCACAGAGAGGAAAACATTCAGTACTTC.

This clonotype was seen a few times. The chain combines TRBV5-1 with TRBJ2-6; D is undetermined. V was pared by 7 bases and J by 4 bases, with 15 bases between. The CDR3 is 15 residues long. Looked up from germline, CDR1 is SGHRS and CDR2 is YFSETQ. CDR3 amino acids: CASSDPRQGANVLTF. CDR3 DNA: TGCGCCAGCTCCGATCCCCGCCAGGGGGCCAACGTCCTGACTTTC. The variable domain in full, completed from reference TRBV5-1 and TRBJ2-6, reads KAGVTQTPRYLIKTRGQQVTLSCSPISGHRSVSWYQQTPGQGLQFLFEYFSETQRNKGNFPGRFSGRQFSNSRSEMNVSTLELGDSALYLCASSDPRQGANVLTFGAGSRLTVL.

This clonotype showed up many times. The DNA of the CDR3 is TGCGCCAGCAGCTTCAGGATAACCTACGAGCAGTACTTC. Translated: CASSFRITYEQYF. This sequence joins TRBV5-1 and TRBJ2-7; D gene uncertain. This CDR3 spans 13 amino acids. Germline-derived CDR1 and CDR2 are SGHRS and YFSETQ. V was trimmed by 2 bases and J by 2 bases, leaving 8 bases between them. The complete variable domain, with remaining parts taken from reference TRBV5-1 and TRBJ2-7, reads KAGVTQTPRYLIKTRGQQVTLSCSPISGHRSVSWYQQTPGQGLQFLFEYFSETQRNKGNFPGRFSGRQFSNSRSEMNVSTLELGDSALYLCASSFRITYEQYFGPGTRLTVT.

V is TRBV7-2 and J is TRBJ2-3, with D uncertain. CDR3 length: 17 residues. Trimming removed 5 bases at V and 0 bases at J, with 18 bases between. Germline V gene data show CDR1 as SGHTA and CDR2 as FQGNSA. CDR3 bases: TGTGCCAGCAGCAGGACCCCAACCCGAATAAGCACAGATACGCAGTATTTT. Its protein product is CASSRTPTRISTDTQYF.

This clonotype was seen more than once but under ten times. The chain carries TRBV10-3 and TRBJ1-4; D possibly corresponds to TRBD1 (6 bases). Trimming removed 2 bases at V and 0 bases at J, with 19 bases between. The length of the CDR3 is 19 residues. Germline-derived CDR1 and CDR2 are ENHRY and SYGVKD. The CDR3 bases are TGTGCCATCAGTGAGACGTTACCAACAGGGAGAGCAACTAATGAAAAACTGTTTTTT. Translation: CAISETLPTGRATNEKLFF.

The chain recombines TRBV7-9 with TRBJ2-1; D may be TRBD1 or TRBD2 (6 bases each). Trimming removed 5 bases from V and 10 bases from J, with 12 bases in between. This CDR3 comprises 12 residues. The germline gives CDR1 SEHNR, CDR2 FQNEAQ (reference sequence). The CDR3 spells CASSPLGGEQFF. The CDR3 nucleotides read TGTGCCAGCAGCCCACTAGGGGGGGAGCAGTTCTTC.

This clonotype was recorded a few times. The chain uses TRBV20-1 and TRBJ2-1; D remains unclear. Trimming removed 4 bases from V and 0 bases from J, with 10 bases in between. Germline values: CDR1 DFQATT, CDR2 SNEGSKA (reference sequence). This CDR3 is 14 amino acids long. The CDR3 region is CSATLGLSYNEQFF. CDR3 bases: TGCAGTGCTACCCTGGGCCTCTCCTACAATGAGCAGTTCTTC.

This clonotype was observed a handful of times. The gene calls are TRBV5-1 and TRBJ2-1; perhaps TRBD2 as D (5 bases). Trimming removed 1 base at V and 8 bases at J, with 25 bases between. Germline V gives CDR1 SGHRS, CDR2 YFSETQ. The CDR3 runs 18 residues. The CDR3 DNA reads as TGCGCCAGCAGCTTGTTTGGCCAGTCTAGCCAACCGTGGGATGAGCAGTTCTTC. This encodes CASSLFGQSSQPWDEQFF.

This clonotype has only a few counts. The rearrangement links TRBV14 to TRBJ2-3; weak D call: TRBD1 (5 bases). Germline V gives CDR1 SGHDN, CDR2 FVKESK. The CDR3 spans 14 residues. With 2 bases removed from V and 2 bases from J, the gap between germline ends came to 8 bases. The CDR3 loop is CASSQNRHTDTQYF. CDR3 coding DNA: TGTGCCAGCAGCCAAAACAGGCACACAGATACGCAGTATTTT. Complete variable domain (other parts from reference TRBV14 and TRBJ2-3): EAGVTQFPSHSVIEKGQTVTLRCDPISGHDNLYWYRRVMGKEIKFLLHFVKESKQDESGMPNNRFLAERTGGTYSTLKVQPAELEDSGVYFCASSQNRHTDTQYFGPGTRLTVL.

This chain links TRBV9 with TRBJ2-7; D may correspond to TRBD1 or TRBD2 (5 bases each). CDR3 length: 15 amino acids. The V end lost 2 bases, the J end lost 0 bases, and 12 bases lay between the germline ends. CDR1 is SGDLS and CDR2 is YYNGEE in the germline V gene. As DNA, the CDR3 is TGTGCCAGCAGCGTGACGGGGCATAGCTCCTACGAGCAGTACTTC. The encoded protein is CASSVTGHSSYEQYF.

In its sample, this clonotype was seen many times. The chain uses TRBV5-1 and TRBJ2-1, with D perhaps matching TRBD2 (6 bases). This CDR3 is 15 amino acids long. V dropped 4 bases and J dropped 0 bases, with 11 bases sitting between them. CDR1 and CDR2 (germline): SGHRS, YFSETQ. CDR3 nucleotides: TGCGCCAGCAGCATGGACGGGAGCTCCTACAATGAGCAGTTCTTC. Translating it yields CASSMDGSSYNEQFF.

This clonotype was picked up a small number of times. J is TRBJ2-1 and V is TRBV29-1; D call uncertain. This CDR3 is 13 amino acids long. V dropped 6 bases and J dropped 0 bases, with 9 bases sitting between them. Germline V gene lookup returns CDR1 SQVTM and CDR2 ANQGSEA. The CDR3 sequence: CSVDESSYNEQFF. Written as DNA, the CDR3 is TGCAGCGTCGACGAGAGCTCCTACAATGAGCAGTTCTTC.

In its sample, this clonotype was seen many times. The chain combines TRBV9 with TRBJ2-7; tentative D call: TRBD1 (5 bases). The V gene's germline CDR1 is SGDLS and CDR2 YYNGEE. The CDR3 sequence is 14 residues long. V gave up 0 bases and J gave up 3 bases, with 10 bases separating them. The CDR3 region is CASSVVPDSYEQYF. CDR3 sequence (DNA): TGTGCCAGCAGCGTAGTACCCGACAGCTACGAGCAGTACTTC.

The chain uses TRBV6-4 and TRBJ2-2; D possibly matches TRBD1 or TRBD2 (5 bases each). The CDR3 has 14 amino acids. CDR1 is MRHNA, CDR2 SNTAGT, per germline. V lost 6 bases to trimming and J lost 0 bases, with 8 bases between them. The CDR3 coding sequence is TGTGCCAGCAGCCGGGACGCGAACACCGGGGAGCTGTTTTTT. It is translated as CASSRDANTGELFF.

The gene calls are TRBV7-6 and TRBJ2-2; TRBD2 matches at 7 bases. This CDR3 is 15 amino acids long. Germline CDR1 reads SGHVS; CDR2 reads FNYEAQ. The V and J ends lost 3 bases and 6 bases, in that order; junction bases with no gene match: 7. The CDR3 region has the DNA TGTGCCAGCAGCTTTCTGGGAGGGGACGCCGGGGAGCTGTTTTTT. It specifies CASSFLGGDAGELFF.

The chain has TRBV18 and TRBJ1-5, with D possibly TRBD1 on 5 matching bases. Germline assignment: CDR1 KGHSH and CDR2 LQKENI. The CDR3 totals 15 residues. V was trimmed by 6 bases and J by 2 bases, leaving 14 bases between them. This chain's CDR3 is CASSPLGEGNQPQHF. CDR3 sequence (DNA): TGTGCCAGCTCCCCCTTAGGGGAGGGCAATCAGCCCCAGCATTTT.

There are a few counts of this clonotype. The J gene is TRBJ1-3, the V gene TRBV18, with D uncertain. The CDR3 spans 14 residues. Trimming shortened V by 3 bases and J by 0 bases, and 6 bases separated the two germline ends. Germline V gene lookup returns CDR1 KGHSH and CDR2 LQKENI. The CDR3 DNA reads as TGTGCCAGCTCACCGTACAGCTCTGGAAACACCATATATTTT. It translates to CASSPYSSGNTIYF.

V gene TRBV7-6 combines with J gene TRBJ2-7, with TRBD2 matching over 8 bases. After removal of 5 bases from V and 2 bases from J, the junction contained 5 bases not matched to a gene. This CDR3 spans 14 amino acids. The germline V gene encodes CDR1 SGHVS and CDR2 FNYEAQ. The CDR3 spells CASSAPGGAYEQYF. As DNA, the CDR3 is TGTGCCAGCAGCGCCCCGGGGGGGGCCTACGAGCAGTACTTC.

This clonotype was seen a handful of times. The V and J genes are TRBV27 and TRBJ2-3; 9 bases fit TRBD1. Trimming removed 3 bases from V and 4 bases from J; junction bases left unmatched: 2. Germline values: CDR1 MNHEY, CDR2 SMNVEV (reference sequence). CDR3 length: 14 amino acids. CDR3 DNA sequence: TGTGCCAGCAGTTTGTGGGACAGGGCAGATACGCAGTATTTT. It specifies CASSLWDRADTQYF.

The sample holds a few counts of this clonotype. This chain uses TRBV20-1 with TRBJ2-3; D is perhaps TRBD2 (5 bases). Germline CDR1 reads DFQATT; CDR2 reads SNEGSKA (reference sequence). V dropped 5 bases and J dropped 4 bases, with 16 bases sitting between them. This CDR3 spans 14 amino acids. The CDR3, as DNA: TGCAGTGCTCCCCTAGCCCCGGACGCAGATACGCAGTATTTT. Translating it yields CSAPLAPDADTQYF.

This clonotype turned up a few times. The J gene is TRBJ2-5, the V gene TRBV20-1, with 9 bases matching TRBD2. The CDR3 sequence is 14 residues long. CDR1 and CDR2 (germline): DFQATT, SNEGSKA (reference sequence). After removal of 5 bases from V and 2 bases from J, the junction contained 6 bases not matched to a gene. For the CDR3, the DNA is TGCAGTGCTTTAGCGGGGGCCCAACAAGAGACCCAGTACTTC. Residues: CSALAGAQQETQYF.

This clonotype was detected a few times. The genes are TRBV14 and TRBJ2-7; possibly TRBD1 for D (6 bases). The CDR3 covers 15 residues. V lost 3 bases and J lost 7, with 19 bases in between. The germline V gene encodes CDR1 SGHDN and CDR2 FVKESK. CDR3 DNA sequence: TGTGCCAGCAGCCAGACCGGGACATCCATTTGGGAGCAGTACTTC. It encodes CASSQTGTSIWEQYF.

This clonotype appeared a single time. The CDR3 DNA follows: TGCGCCAGCAGCCAAGGGCTAGCGGGGCCCGAGCAGTACTTC. This translates into CASSQGLAGPEQYF. The chain combines TRBV4-1 with TRBJ2-7; 9 nucleotides align to TRBD2. Germline V lookup: CDR1 MGHRA, CDR2 YSYEKL. V lost 1 base and J lost 6; bases outside the gene matches: 4. This CDR3 region has 14 residues.

This clonotype was observed a few times. V and J are TRBV7-2 and TRBJ2-1; no firm D call. This CDR3 contains 13 residues. V lost 3 bases, J lost 6 bases, and 9 bases lay in between. Germline lookup yields CDR1 SGHTA and CDR2 FQGNSA. The CDR3, as DNA: TGTGCCAGCAGCTTGACTCGCCGCAATGAGCAGTTCTTC. Translating gives CASSLTRRNEQFF.